These T cell receptor beta chains were read from a single sample in a study of blood T cell repertoires in COVID-19. The table came from immunoSEQ multiplex PCR; TCRdb's copy has only in-frame clones and leaves some out. The data contain around 280,000 clones, 90% of them seen just once; the ten biggest clones take up about 1.7%. Sequencing was done on a sample of PBMCs or T cells enriched from blood (not recorded which). The receptors here all came from a woman between 18 and 29 years old with acute COVID-19. The conserved cysteine and the conserved F or W are not part of the CDR3 here. Fields, in order: J gene, V gene, CDR3 protein.

TRBJ2-5	TRBV13	ASSQRTSLAQETQY
TRBJ2-7	TRBV18	ASSSGRASHEQY
TRBJ1-1	TRBV25-1	ASSERGEMNTEAF
TRBJ2-1	TRBV7-9	ASSLHGSGIYNEQF
TRBJ1-1	TRBV28	ASTEGRGLKAF
TRBJ2-5	TRBV4-1	ASSQALGTSGKETQY
TRBJ1-3	TRBV19	ASSPERGNTIY
TRBJ2-7	TRBV29-1	SVVAGAAYEQY
TRBJ2-1	TRBV25-1	ASSYGLAVPPYNEQF
TRBJ1-1	TRBV9	ASSAETGKAF
TRBJ2-1	TRBV28	ASSSQGGRPNEQF
TRBJ1-2	TRBV7-2	ASSFFFGQGLGYT
TRBJ2-1	TRBV10-3	AISERTGNNEQF
TRBJ2-1	TRBV27	ASSWDRSGVNEQF
TRBJ1-2	TRBV20-1	SASSGGNYGYT
TRBJ2-2	TRBV7-7	ASSRSGGELF
TRBJ1-2	TRBV16	ASSQEDFYGYT
TRBJ2-3	TRBV19	ASNPTPGAGTDTQY